These T cell receptor beta chains were read from a single sample in a study of post-analysis software for immune sequencing data. TCRdb re-analysed the PCR reads in MiXCR, keeping a single row per CDR3 protein. Among under 200,000 distinct CDR3 sequences listed, roughly 28% were seen once. Sequencing was performed on blood. The receptors derive from a girl under 18 with multiple sclerosis. The CDR3 runs from the conserved cysteine through the conserved F or W. D genes are given only for firm matches. Only part of the rows carry a size: once, few, many, or a class if the clone is expanded.

TRBV14	once	TRBJ1-6	.	CASSPYGRKNSPPHF
TRBV30	.	TRBJ1-2	.	CAWRRRENYGYTF
TRBV29-1	many	TRBJ2-1	TRBD2	CSVPTSGLAGVEQFF
TRBV6-5	.	TRBJ1-5	.	CASRLDSYSNQPQHF
TRBV5-5	few	TRBJ1-1	.	CASSLAGADTEAFF
TRBV5-1	.	.	.	CASSLGSSLSYNEQYF
TRBV30	few	TRBJ2-7	.	CAWSPAGAREQYF
TRBV7-2	.	TRBJ2-1	.	CASSPRGRGTYNEQFF
TRBV7-9	many	TRBJ2-1	.	CASSQDSYNEQFF
TRBV6-5	many	TRBJ2-7	TRBD2	CASSLTSGGYEQYF
TRBV11-2	.	TRBJ1-1	TRBD1	CASSFGDTRGEAFF
TRBV10-3	many	TRBJ1-6	TRBD1	CASRDSLDSPLHF
TRBV3-1	.	TRBJ2-1	.	CVSSQGRLDYNEQFF
TRBV6-2/TRBV6-3	many	TRBJ2-5	TRBD2	CASSYEEGGPLTQYF
TRBV7-2	many	TRBJ2-5	.	CASSPHRVQETQYF
TRBV7-2	.	.	TRBD2	CASSSPGLAIHEQYF
TRBV18	many	TRBJ2-7	.	CASSPPDLGYSYEQYF
TRBV11-2	many	TRBJ2-5	.	CASSQRGGWGTYYRGEETQYF
TRBV6-5	many	TRBJ2-5	.	CASSYGGKTQYF
TRBV18	few	TRBJ1-6	.	CASSPEAQGSPLHF
TRBV20-1	many	TRBJ2-7	.	CSARRSQVGEQYF
TRBV30	.	TRBJ1-4	.	CAWSIGPEKLFF
TRBV28	many	TRBJ2-5	.	CASSLGQLPLQYF
TRBV5-1	.	TRBJ1-2	TRBD1	CASSYRTGGDGYTF
TRBV29-1	.	TRBJ2-5	TRBD2	CSVDKSGSRETQYF
TRBV7-2	many	TRBJ2-5	.	CASGRRTETQYF
TRBV2	few	TRBJ2-7	.	CASSVERDTYEQYF
TRBV7-9	.	TRBJ1-2	TRBD1	CANSPPLDREYGYTF
TRBV7-9	many	TRBJ1-2	.	CASSPGTQNYGYTF
TRBV5-5	.	TRBJ2-1	.	CASSGRAETNEQFF
TRBV5-1	.	TRBJ2-5	TRBD2	CASSKGREGEQYF
TRBV27	many	TRBJ2-7	TRBD1	CASSLRGQGPYEQYF
TRBV27	few	.	.	CASSLGQSGYEQYF
TRBV12-3/TRBV12-4	.	TRBJ2-3	.	CASSPAVHTQYF
TRBV29-1	.	TRBJ2-1	.	CSVGVSEAYNEQFF
TRBV9	few	TRBJ2-3	.	CASSARYTDTQYF
TRBV3-1	.	TRBJ2-1	TRBD1	CASSPPGQGKKTQFF
TRBV5-1	many	TRBJ2-7	TRBD1	CASSPEMDRAYEQYF
TRBV20-1	.	TRBJ2-2	.	CSARRTYTGELFF
TRBV27	few	TRBJ2-5	.	CASSSTPPTARPQETQYF
TRBV6-5	few	TRBJ1-1	.	CASSIPGVGETEAFF
TRBV10-3	.	TRBJ1-2	TRBD1	CASGTGGKGYTF